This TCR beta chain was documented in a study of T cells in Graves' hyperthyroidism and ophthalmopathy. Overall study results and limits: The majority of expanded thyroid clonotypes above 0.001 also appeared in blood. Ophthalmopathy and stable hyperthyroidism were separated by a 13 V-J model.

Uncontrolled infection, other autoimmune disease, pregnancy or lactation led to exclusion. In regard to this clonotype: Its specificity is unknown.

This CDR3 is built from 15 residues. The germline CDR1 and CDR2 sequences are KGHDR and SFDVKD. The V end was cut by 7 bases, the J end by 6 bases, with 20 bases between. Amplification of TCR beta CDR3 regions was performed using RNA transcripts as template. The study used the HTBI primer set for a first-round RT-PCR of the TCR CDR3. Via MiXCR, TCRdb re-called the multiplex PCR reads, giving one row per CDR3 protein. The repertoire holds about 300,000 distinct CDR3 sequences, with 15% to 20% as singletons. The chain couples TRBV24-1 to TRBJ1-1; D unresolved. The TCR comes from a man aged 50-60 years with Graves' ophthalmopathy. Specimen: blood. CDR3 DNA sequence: TGTGCCACCAGAGCAACCCGAAGTCCCTTCGCTGAAGCTTTCTTT. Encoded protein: CATRATRSPFAEAFF.